The 31 T cell receptor beta chains reported below all come from one sample, sequenced in a study of T cell responses to AZD1222 COVID-19 vaccine. Profiled with immunoSEQ multiplex PCR; TCRdb holds only in-frame clones, not every one. The sample consists of 110,000 to 150,000 clones, approximately 83% of them appearing once. The sequencing here drew on peripheral blood, taken on day 0 of AZD1222 vaccination. The source of these receptors is an adult in good health.

This clone occurred a few times. The same CDR3 arises from other DNA sequences in this sample as well. J is TRBJ2-2 and V is TRBV29-1; possible D gene TRBD2, 5 bases. Trimming took 6 bases from V and 3 from J, leaving 5 bases between them. In germline, CDR1 is SQVTM, CDR2 ANQGSEA. The CDR3 extends over 11 amino acids. In DNA, the CDR3 is TGCAGCGTGAGGGACACCGGGGAGCTGTTTTTT. The encoded protein is CSVRDTGELFF.

The chain couples TRBV15 to TRBJ1-4; D not resolved. Germline lookup yields CDR1 LNHNV and CDR2 YYDKDF (reference sequence). CDR3 length equals 14 residues. V was clipped by 0 bases and J by 8 bases, with 10 bases between them. This CDR3 is CATSRDLDGEKLFF. The CDR3 DNA reads TGTGCCACCAGCAGAGATCTGGACGGGGAAAAACTGTTTTTT.

J is TRBJ2-7 and V is TRBV27; tentatively, D is TRBD1 (5 bases). V was trimmed by 5 bases and J by 3 bases, leaving 11 bases between them. The CDR3 contains 13 residues. Germline loops: CDR1 MNHEY, CDR2 SMNVEV (reference sequence). Here the CDR3 reads CASSPGPFYEQYF. CDR3 coding DNA: TGTGCCAGCAGTCCAGGGCCCTTCTACGAGCAGTACTTC.

The chain employs TRBV5-1 and TRBJ2-3; TRBD2 agrees at 9 bases. Germline-derived CDR1 and CDR2 are SGHRS and YFSETQ. The CDR3 has 16 amino acids. With 3 bases clipped from V and 0 bases from J, the junction kept 5 bases outside the gene matches. The CDR3 loop reads CASSSGAGGSTDTQYF. The CDR3 DNA reads TGCGCCAGCAGCTCCGGGGCGGGAGGGAGCACAGATACGCAGTATTTT.

V usage is TRBV5-8 and J usage is TRBJ2-3, with D uncertain. The CDR3 length is 12 residues. The germline CDR1 and CDR2 sequences are SGHTS and YDEGEE. Trimming left V 1 base short and J 6 bases short, with 6 bases between. CDR3 nucleotides: TGTGCCAGCAGCTTGTTGGCCGATACGCAGTATTTT. Its protein is CASSLLADTQYF.

The chain carries TRBV2 and TRBJ1-4; D gene uncertain. The germline V gene has CDR1 SNHLY and CDR2 FYNNEI. Trimming cost V 11 bases and J 7 bases, with 17 bases left between them. The CDR3 totals 13 residues. CDR3 in amino acids: CAGSGVGIEKLFF. Here the CDR3 DNA reads TGTGCCGGGAGCGGGGTAGGAATTGAAAAACTGTTTTTT. Based on the CDR3 plus reference TRBV2 and TRBJ1-4, the full variable domain is EPEVTQTPSHQVTQMGQEVILRCVPISNHLYFYWYRQILGQKVEFLVSFYNNEISEKSEIFDDQFSVERPDGSNFTLKIRSTKLEDSAMYFCAGSGVGIEKLFFGSGTQLSVL.

This clone was seen only a few times. Other DNA sequences in this specimen translate into the identical CDR3. The genes are TRBV27 and TRBJ2-1, with 8 bases fitting TRBD2. This CDR3 comprises 15 residues. Germline CDR1 reads MNHEY; CDR2 reads SMNVEV (reference sequence). The V gene end was trimmed by 6 bases and the J gene end by 4 bases; junction bases not matched to a gene: 8. CDR3 residues: CASSRTSGAYNEQFF. CDR3 coding DNA: TGTGCCAGCAGCCGAACTAGCGGCGCGTACAATGAGCAGTTCTTC.

V is TRBV2 and J is TRBJ2-7; no clear D gene. The CDR3 is 13 amino acids. With 7 bases removed from V and 0 bases from J, the gap between germline ends came to 10 bases. The germline gives CDR1 SNHLY, CDR2 FYNNEI. This CDR3 is CASTNTFSYEQYF. CDR3 nucleotide sequence: TGTGCCAGCACCAATACCTTCTCCTACGAGCAGTACTTC.

The chain is built from TRBV7-2 and TRBJ1-6, with unresolved D. The germline gives CDR1 SGHTA, CDR2 FQGNSA. Trimming took 2 bases from V and 7 from J, leaving 6 bases between them. This CDR3 region has 13 residues. In DNA, the CDR3 is TGTGCCAGCAGCTTACTTAAGAATTCACCCCTCCACTTT. It encodes CASSLLKNSPLHF.

This chain uses TRBV6-2 or TRBV6-3 with TRBJ2-1, with TRBD1 matching 9 bases. The CDR3 is made up of 14 amino acids. Germline V gene sequence: CDR1 MNHEY, CDR2 SVGEGT. Trimming at V came to 5 bases and at J to 9 bases, leaving 8 bases not matched to a gene. CDR3 bases: TGTGCCAGCAGTGCGGGACAGGGAGGTACTGAGCAGTTCTTC. Protein: CASSAGQGGTEQFF.

This clone was seen only a few times. The rearrangement uses TRBV9 and TRBJ1-5, with a tentative D call TRBD1 (5 bases). Germline CDR1 is SGDLS and CDR2 is YYNGEE. Trimming took 0 bases from V and 3 from J, leaving 19 bases between them. This CDR3 spans 18 amino acids. CDR3 in amino acids: CASSVGVRGRLINQPQHF. Written as DNA, the CDR3 is TGTGCCAGCAGCGTAGGTGTGAGGGGAAGGCTCATCAATCAGCCCCAGCATTTT. Full variable domain (rest looked up from reference TRBV9 and TRBJ1-5): DSGVTQTPKHLITATGQRVTLRCSPRSGDLSVYWYQQSLDQGLQFLIQYYNGEERAKGNILERFSAQQFPDLHSELNLSSLELGDSALYFCASSVGVRGRLINQPQHFGDGTRLSIL.

This clone was detected a few times. The gene calls are TRBV7-9 and TRBJ2-7; unclear D gene. The CDR3 covers 11 residues. V was clipped by 1 base and J by 11 bases, with 9 bases between them. CDR1 and CDR2 (germline): SEHNR, FQNEAQ (reference sequence). The chain's CDR3 is CASSLGAGEYF. The CDR3 coding sequence is TGTGCCAGCAGCTTAGGCGCAGGAGAGTACTTC.

CDR3 residues: CASSGDSGSEQYF. The CDR3 DNA is TGTGCCAGCAGTGGGGACAGCGGTTCCGAGCAGTACTTC. V and J are TRBV2 and TRBJ2-7, with TRBD1 matching over 7 bases. CDR3 size: 13 residues. V lost 4 bases and J lost 6; bases outside the gene matches: 6. The germline V gene encodes CDR1 SNHLY and CDR2 FYNNEI.

The rearrangement uses TRBV4-1 and TRBJ2-3; 9 bases are a match to TRBD1. From germline, CDR1 is MGHRA and CDR2 YSYEKL. This CDR3 comprises 16 residues. V lost 0 bases and J lost 3; bases outside the gene matches: 4. The CDR3 DNA reads TGCGCCAGCAGCCAAGATGGGACAGGGAGGACAGATACGCAGTATTTT. Its protein is CASSQDGTGRTDTQYF.

This clone was picked up a small number of times. The chain carries TRBV2 and TRBJ2-7; TRBD2 agrees at 7 bases. The ends lost 7 bases at V and 2 bases at J; junction bases unmatched: 5. Germline-derived CDR1 and CDR2 are SNHLY and FYNNEI. The CDR3 has 13 amino acids. This chain's CDR3 is CASMRGSTYEQYF. For the CDR3, the DNA is TGTGCCAGCATGCGCGGGAGTACCTACGAGCAGTACTTC.

This chain uses TRBV7-6 with TRBJ2-7; TRBD2 aligns across 9 bases. This CDR3 spans 15 amino acids. V dropped 5 bases and J dropped 0; count of bases not matched to a gene: 5. Looked up from germline, CDR1 is SGHVS and CDR2 is FNYEAQ. CDR3 residues: CASSPETSGSYEQYF. The CDR3 DNA reads TGTGCCAGCAGCCCGGAGACTAGCGGCTCCTACGAGCAGTACTTC.

The rearrangement links TRBV7-9 to TRBJ2-7, with D perhaps given as TRBD1 or TRBD2 (6 bases each). The CDR3 is 13 residues long. CDR1 is SEHNR, CDR2 FQNEAQ, per germline (reference sequence). V lost 6 bases and J 6 bases, leaving 15 bases between the germline ends. The CDR3 loop reads CASRSGGPGEQYF. CDR3 coding DNA: TGTGCCAGCAGATCCGGGGGCCCGGGCGAGCAGTACTTC.

This clone showed up just once. V is TRBV2 and J is TRBJ1-5, with TRBD1 identical over 10 bases. J was trimmed by 6 bases and V by 6 bases; bases with no gene match: 8. This CDR3 is 15 amino acids long. Germline assignment: CDR1 SNHLY and CDR2 FYNNEI. DNA for the CDR3: TGTGCCAGCAGACCCGGGACAGGGGAGGGTCAGCCCCAGCATTTT. This codes for CASRPGTGEGQPQHF.

This chain joins TRBV7-9 and TRBJ2-3; 8 nucleotides line up with TRBD1. V lost 6 bases and J lost 6; bases outside the gene matches: 11. The CDR3 consists of 15 residues. The germline CDR1 and CDR2 sequences are SEHNR and FQNEAQ (reference sequence). In nucleotides, the CDR3 is TGTGCCAGCAGTTCGACAGGGGAAGGTACGGATACGCAGTATTTT. This encodes CASSSTGEGTDTQYF.

The chain couples TRBV4-1 to TRBJ2-1; the match to TRBD2 covers 9 bases. The CDR3 has 16 residues. Germline-derived CDR1 and CDR2 are MGHRA and YSYEKL. The V segment lost 4 bases and the J segment 6 bases; nucleotides outside the gene matches: 10. The CDR3 DNA follows: TGCGCCAGCAGCCCCAGGTGGGCTAGCGGGGCCAATGAGCAGTTCTTC. The encoded protein is CASSPRWASGANEQFF.

The chain links TRBV6-4 to TRBJ2-3; D is perhaps TRBD2 (6 bases). The CDR3 runs to 15 residues. Trimming cost V 5 bases and J 6 bases, with 18 bases left between them. Germline V gene lookup returns CDR1 MRHNA and CDR2 SNTAGT. The chain's CDR3 is CASSSGTFSGDTQYF. The DNA for the CDR3 is TGTGCCAGCAGTTCCGGGACTTTCTCGGGGGATACGCAGTATTTT.

The rearrangement uses TRBV7-2 and TRBJ1-5, with 7 bases lining up with TRBD1. The junction had 6 bases not matched to a gene; V was cut back by 3 bases and J by 4 bases. Germline CDR1 SGHTA, CDR2 FQGNSA. The CDR3 runs to 15 residues. CDR3 loop: CASSLRGQLNQPQHF. The CDR3 region has the DNA TGTGCCAGCAGCTTGAGGGGACAGTTGAATCAGCCCCAGCATTTT. Supplemented by reference TRBV7-2 and TRBJ1-5, the full variable domain reads GAGVSQSPSNKVTEKGKDVELRCDPISGHTALYWYRQSLGQGLEFLIYFQGNSAPDKSGLPSDRFSAERTGGSVSTLTIQRTQQEDSAVYLCASSLRGQLNQPQHFGDGTRLSIL.

This clone has a single count. The gene calls are TRBV7-6 and TRBJ1-2; 9 bases agree with TRBD1. The CDR3 is 14 residues long. Germline CDR1 and CDR2: SGHVS and FNYEAQ. The V gene end was trimmed by 1 base and the J gene end by 6 bases; junction bases not matched to a gene: 3. The CDR3 DNA is TGTGCCAGCAGCTTAGACAGGGGGCGCGATGGCTACACCTTC. Its protein is CASSLDRGRDGYTF.

V usage is TRBV27 and J usage is TRBJ2-7; D gene unclear. V was trimmed by 3 bases and J by 3 bases, leaving 9 bases between them. Germline CDR1 reads MNHEY; CDR2 reads SMNVEV (reference sequence). The CDR3 is 13 residues long. In DNA, the CDR3 is TGTGCCAGCAGTTTTTCTGGAAGCTACGAGCAGTACTTC. This sequence encodes CASSFSGSYEQYF.

V gene TRBV3-1 (or the pseudogene TRBV3-2) combines with J gene TRBJ2-3, with D perhaps TRBD1 or TRBD2 (5 bases each). This CDR3 is built from 15 residues. Between the trimmed V and J ends, which lost 1 base and 3 bases, there was a span of 11 bases. CDR1 and CDR2 (germline): LGHDT, YNNKEL (reference sequence). The CDR3 loop is CASSQGIEGTDTQYF. The CDR3 DNA reads as TGTGCCAGCAGCCAAGGGATAGAGGGGACAGATACGCAGTATTTT.

The chain employs TRBV19 and TRBJ2-2; 7 nucleotides line up with TRBD1. This CDR3 spans 15 amino acids. Germline CDR1 and CDR2: LNHDA and SQIVND (reference sequence). V dropped 3 bases and J dropped 7; count of bases not matched to a gene: 8. The CDR3 bases are TGTGCCAGTAGTATTCGTCCACAGGGGATCGGGGAGCTGTTTTTT. Translated, it gives CASSIRPQGIGELFF.

The chain is built from TRBV6-5 and TRBJ1-4; the D is unclear. Germline CDR1 MNHEY, CDR2 SVGAGI. The CDR3 is made up of 14 amino acids. The V end was cut by 6 bases, the J end by 6 bases, with 14 bases between. The CDR3 coding sequence is TGTGCCAGCAGGTGGGATGGGGAGGATGAAAAACTGTTTTTT. Residues: CASRWDGEDEKLFF.

J is TRBJ1-5 and V is TRBV2; D is undetermined. The CDR3 contains 15 residues. The germline V and J ends were trimmed by 8 bases and 6 bases, with 20 bases remaining between them. CDR1 SNHLY and CDR2 FYNNEI come from the germline V gene. The CDR3 nucleotides are TGTGCCAGCTCCCTCAAGGGAGGCGCGGGTCAGCCCCAGCATTTT. It yields the protein CASSLKGGAGQPQHF. Combining the CDR3 with reference TRBV2 and TRBJ1-5 gives the whole variable domain EPEVTQTPSHQVTQMGQEVILRCVPISNHLYFYWYRQILGQKVEFLVSFYNNEISEKSEIFDDQFSVERPDGSNFTLKIRSTKLEDSAMYFCASSLKGGAGQPQHFGDGTRLSIL.

The chain couples TRBV30 to TRBJ1-1, with 7 bases lining up with TRBD1. The CDR3 is 15 residues long. V lost 3 bases to trimming and J lost 0 bases; unmatched junction nucleotides: 7. Looked up from germline, CDR1 is GTSNPN and CDR2 is SVGIG (reference sequence). CDR3 residues: CAWRNPGTVNTEAFF. The CDR3 coding sequence is TGTGCCTGGAGAAATCCCGGGACAGTGAACACTGAAGCTTTCTTT.

This clone was seen a handful of times. CDR3 in amino acids: CAWSGPSEEAFF. CDR3 in DNA: TGTGCCTGGAGCGGCCCGTCGGAGGAAGCTTTCTTT. This sequence joins TRBV30 and TRBJ1-1; D remains ambiguous. CDR3 length: 12 residues. V shed 3 bases and J shed 8 bases, with 13 bases lying between them. CDR1 is GTSNPN and CDR2 is SVGIG in the germline V gene (reference sequence).

The V and J genes are TRBV7-2 and TRBJ2-2; 14 nucleotides agree with TRBD2. CDR1 SGHTA and CDR2 FQGNSA come from the germline V gene. Trimming took 0 bases from V and 0 from J; bases not matched to a gene: 9. This CDR3 has 21 residues. CDR3 sequence reads: CASSLAFPGLAGESNTGELFF. The CDR3 nucleotides are TGTGCCAGCAGCTTAGCTTTTCCGGGACTAGCGGGAGAGTCGAACACCGGGGAGCTGTTTTTT.